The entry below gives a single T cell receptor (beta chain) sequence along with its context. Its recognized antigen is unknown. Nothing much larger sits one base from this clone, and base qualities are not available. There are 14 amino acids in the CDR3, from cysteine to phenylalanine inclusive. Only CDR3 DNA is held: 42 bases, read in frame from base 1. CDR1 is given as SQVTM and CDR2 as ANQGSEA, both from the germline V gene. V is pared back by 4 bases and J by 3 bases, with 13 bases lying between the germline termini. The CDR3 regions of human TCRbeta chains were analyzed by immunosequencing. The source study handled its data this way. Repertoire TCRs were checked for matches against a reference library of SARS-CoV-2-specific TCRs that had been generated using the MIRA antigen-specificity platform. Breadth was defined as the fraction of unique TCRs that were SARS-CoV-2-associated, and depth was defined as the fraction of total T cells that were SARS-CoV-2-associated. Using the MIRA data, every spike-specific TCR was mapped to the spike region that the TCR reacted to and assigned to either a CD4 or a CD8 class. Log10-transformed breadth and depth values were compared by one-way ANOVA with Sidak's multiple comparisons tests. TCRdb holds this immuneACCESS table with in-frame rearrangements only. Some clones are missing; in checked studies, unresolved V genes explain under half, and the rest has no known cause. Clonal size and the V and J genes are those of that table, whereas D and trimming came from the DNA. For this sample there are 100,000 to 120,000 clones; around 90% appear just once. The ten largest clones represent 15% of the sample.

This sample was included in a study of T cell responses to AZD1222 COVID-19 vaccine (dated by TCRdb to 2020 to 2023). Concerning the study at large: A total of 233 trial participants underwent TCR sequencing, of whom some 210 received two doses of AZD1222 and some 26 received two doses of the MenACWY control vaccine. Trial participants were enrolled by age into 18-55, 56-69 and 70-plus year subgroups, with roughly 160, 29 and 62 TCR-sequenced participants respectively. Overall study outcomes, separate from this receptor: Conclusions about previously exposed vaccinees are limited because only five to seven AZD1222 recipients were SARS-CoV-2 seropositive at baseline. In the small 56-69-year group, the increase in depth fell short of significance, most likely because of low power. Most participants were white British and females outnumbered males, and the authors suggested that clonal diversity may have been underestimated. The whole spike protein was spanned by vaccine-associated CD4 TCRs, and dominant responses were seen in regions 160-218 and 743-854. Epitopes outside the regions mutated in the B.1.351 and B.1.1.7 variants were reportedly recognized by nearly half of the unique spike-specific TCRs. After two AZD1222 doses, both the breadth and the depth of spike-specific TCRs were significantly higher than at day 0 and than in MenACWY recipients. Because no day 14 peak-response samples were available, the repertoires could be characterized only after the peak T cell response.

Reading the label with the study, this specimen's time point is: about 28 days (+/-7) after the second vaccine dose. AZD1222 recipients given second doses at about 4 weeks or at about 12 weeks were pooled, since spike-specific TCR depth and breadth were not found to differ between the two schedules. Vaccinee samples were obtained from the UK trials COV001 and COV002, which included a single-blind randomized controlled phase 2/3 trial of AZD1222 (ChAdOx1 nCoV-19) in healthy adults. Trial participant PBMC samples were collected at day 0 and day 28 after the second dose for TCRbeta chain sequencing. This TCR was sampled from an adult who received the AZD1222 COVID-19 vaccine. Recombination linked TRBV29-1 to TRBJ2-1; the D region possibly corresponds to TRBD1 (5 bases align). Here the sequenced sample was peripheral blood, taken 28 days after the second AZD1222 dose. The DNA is TGCAGCGTTGGGGGAACAGGCGACTACAATGAGCAGTTCTTC. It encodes CSVGGTGDYNEQFF.